This is a list of T cell receptor beta chains from one sample in a study of post-analysis software for immune sequencing data. TCRdb analysed the PCR reads with MiXCR anew, one entry per CDR3 protein. The table shows roughly 700,000 distinct CDR3 sequences, with about 32% occurring only once. Input material: blood. The receptors stem from a girl aged 5-17 years with multiple sclerosis. CDR3s include the opening cysteine and the closing phenylalanine or tryptophan. D genes are given only for firm matches.

TRBV7-2	.	CASSLAGLVGNEQFF
TRBV5-1	TRBD1	CASSSYGDRSVTGANVRTF
TRBV27	TRBD1	CASRGTGDYGYTF
TRBV6-5	TRBD1	CASTLDDRAPTYGYTF
TRBV4-3	.	CASSQVLWVYEQYF
TRBV4-3	TRBD1	CASSHPQGGRGASSPLHF
TRBV10-3	.	CAIGAGLNSPLHF
TRBV7-2	.	CASSRQTSMNTEAFF
TRBV7-9	TRBD2	CASSPTSGRLRYSYEQYF
TRBV20-1	TRBD1	CSATNRGHETQYF
TRBV6-1	.	CASSFGRGSNQPQHF
TRBV6-5	.	CASSYGQGLMNTEAFF
TRBV29-1	TRBD2	CSVVGLVSRNEQFF
TRBV15	.	CATSRAHRGRGNEQFF
TRBV6-6	TRBD2	CASSFGLAGGETQYF
TRBV20-1	TRBD2	CSAATSGGLPDTQYF
TRBV12-3/TRBV12-4	.	CASSHGLTNYGYTF
TRBV4-3	.	CASSQDEAGYEQYF
TRBV7-6	TRBD2	CASSLARGGSSYNEQFF
TRBV28	.	CASGGASMDTQYF
TRBV12-3/TRBV12-4	.	CASSLRTDNSPLHF
TRBV6-5	TRBD2	CASSYSAGGSYNEQFF
TRBV28	TRBD2	CASSHTSALAKNIQYF
TRBV12-3/TRBV12-4	.	CASSTHRVQYGYTF
TRBV28	TRBD1	CASSRQGVTSSYNEQFF
TRBV5-1	TRBD2	CASSTGGESYEQYF
TRBV6-5	.	CASSYRNQPQHF
TRBV7-9	TRBD1	CASSLPGQNPASTDTQYF
TRBV23-1	.	CASSQSLFSEQYF
TRBV12-3/TRBV12-4	.	CASSLGRGRSGANVLTF
TRBV20-1	TRBD1	CSAIGTGAENQPQHF
TRBV12-3/TRBV12-4	.	CATSTFTQPQHF
TRBV10-3	.	CAISESPPRESNEQFF
TRBV3-1	TRBD1	CASSQGPGGQGVASSYEQYF
TRBV24-1	TRBD1	CATSEAGQGHNQPQHF
TRBV27	TRBD2	CASHRKPSSRESYNEQFF
TRBV28	.	CASRWTTGELFF
TRBV7-2	TRBD2	CASSPFGGGRVGEQYF
TRBV5-1	.	CASSIRQSPSTDTQYF
TRBV11-3	TRBD2	CASSIRGDDEQFF
TRBV20-1	TRBD2	CSAPEGLGFTDTQYF
TRBV7-9	TRBD1	CASSLIRTGRGTEAFF
TRBV5-1	.	CAGSLGRGGEQYF
TRBV28	.	CASSFQGSSQNIQYF
TRBV4-3	.	CASSQGRGNTGELFF
TRBV28	TRBD1	CASSLGTARIQYF